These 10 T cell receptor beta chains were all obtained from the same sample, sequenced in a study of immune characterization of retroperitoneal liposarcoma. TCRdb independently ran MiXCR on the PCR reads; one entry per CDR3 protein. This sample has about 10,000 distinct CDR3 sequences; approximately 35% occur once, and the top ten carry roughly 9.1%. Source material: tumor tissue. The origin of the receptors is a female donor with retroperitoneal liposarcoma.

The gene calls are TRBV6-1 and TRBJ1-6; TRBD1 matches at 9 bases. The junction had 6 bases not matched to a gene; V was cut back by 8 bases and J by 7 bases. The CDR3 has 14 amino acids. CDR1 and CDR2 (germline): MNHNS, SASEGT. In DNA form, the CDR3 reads TGTGCCAGCGGGGGGACAGGGATGAATTCACCCCTCCACTTT. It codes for CASGGTGMNSPLHF.

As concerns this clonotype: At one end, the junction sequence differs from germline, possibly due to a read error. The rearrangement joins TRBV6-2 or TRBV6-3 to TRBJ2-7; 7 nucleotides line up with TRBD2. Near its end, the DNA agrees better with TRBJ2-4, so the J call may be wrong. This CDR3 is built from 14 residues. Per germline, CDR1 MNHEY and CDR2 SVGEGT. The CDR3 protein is CVSSGGTKVNIQYF. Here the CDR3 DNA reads TGTGTCAGCAGTGGAGGGACTAAGGTGAACATTCAGTACTTC.

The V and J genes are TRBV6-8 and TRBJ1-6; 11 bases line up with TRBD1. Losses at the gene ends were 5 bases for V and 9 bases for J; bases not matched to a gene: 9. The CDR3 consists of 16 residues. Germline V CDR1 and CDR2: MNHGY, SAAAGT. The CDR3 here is CASSTRRTGGFSPLHF. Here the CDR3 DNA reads TGTGCCAGCAGTACGCGACGGACAGGGGGCTTTTCACCCCTCCACTTT.

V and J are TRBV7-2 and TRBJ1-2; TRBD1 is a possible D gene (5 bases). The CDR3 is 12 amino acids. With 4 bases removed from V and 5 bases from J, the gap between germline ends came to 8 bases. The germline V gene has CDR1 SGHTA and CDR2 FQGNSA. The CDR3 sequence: CASSSDRYGYTF. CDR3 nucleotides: TGTGCCAGCAGCTCAGACAGATATGGCTACACCTTC.

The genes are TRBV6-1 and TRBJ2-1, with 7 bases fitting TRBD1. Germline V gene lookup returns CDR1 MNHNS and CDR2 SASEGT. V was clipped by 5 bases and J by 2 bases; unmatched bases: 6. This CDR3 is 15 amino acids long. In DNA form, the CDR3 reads TGTGCCAGCAGTTTCCGGGACAGCACCTACAATGAGCAGTTCTTC. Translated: CASSFRDSTYNEQFF.

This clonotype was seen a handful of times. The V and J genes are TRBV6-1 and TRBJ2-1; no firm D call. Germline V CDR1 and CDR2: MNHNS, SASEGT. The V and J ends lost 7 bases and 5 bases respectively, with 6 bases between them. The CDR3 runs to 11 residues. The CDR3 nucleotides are TGTGCCAGCACCGCAGACAATGAGCAGTTCTTC. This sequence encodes CASTADNEQFF.

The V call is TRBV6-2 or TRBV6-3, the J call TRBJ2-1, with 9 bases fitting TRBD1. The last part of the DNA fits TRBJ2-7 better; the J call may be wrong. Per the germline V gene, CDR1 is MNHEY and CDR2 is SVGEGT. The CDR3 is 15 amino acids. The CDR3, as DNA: TGTGCCAGCAGTGAACCGGGACAGGGATCCTACGAGCAGTACTTC. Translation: CASSEPGQGSYEQYF.

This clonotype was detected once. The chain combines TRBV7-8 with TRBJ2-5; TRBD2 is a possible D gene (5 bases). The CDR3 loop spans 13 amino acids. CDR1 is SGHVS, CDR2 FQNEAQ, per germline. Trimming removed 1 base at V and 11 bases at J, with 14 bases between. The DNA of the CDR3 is TGTGCCAGCAGCTTAGACCGAGCTGGGGAGCAGTACTTC. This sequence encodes CASSLDRAGEQYF.

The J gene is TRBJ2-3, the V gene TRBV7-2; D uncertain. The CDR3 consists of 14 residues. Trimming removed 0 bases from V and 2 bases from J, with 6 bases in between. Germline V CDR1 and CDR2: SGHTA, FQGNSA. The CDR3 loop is CASSLAFNTDTQYF. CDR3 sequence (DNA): TGTGCCAGCAGCTTAGCGTTCAACACAGATACGCAGTATTTT.

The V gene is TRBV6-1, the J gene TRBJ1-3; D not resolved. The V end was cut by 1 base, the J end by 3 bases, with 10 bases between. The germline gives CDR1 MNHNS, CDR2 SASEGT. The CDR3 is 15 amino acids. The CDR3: CASSEGAFSGNTIYF. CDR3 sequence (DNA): TGTGCCAGCAGTGAAGGGGCATTCAGTGGAAACACCATATATTTT.